This T cell receptor beta chain was identified in a study of shared clonotypes between healthy human individuals (dated by TCRdb to the early 2020s). Some background on the complete study: The cohort comprised a couple of women and a few men aged 18 to 49 years. For each donor, CD4 naive and CD4 memory were each given three plates, CD8 naive was given two plates, and CD8 memory was given one plate. Leukapheresis yielded between about 0.9 and 9 billion PBMCs per donor. To estimate repertoire size and how much clonotypes are shared between individuals, the study performed deep sequencing of blood TCR repertoires from a few healthy adults. Libraries were prepared and TCR repertoires were sequenced by different laboratories using diverse techniques, in order to increase sequencing depth and limit assay-specific biases.

Using the deep immunoSEQ assay, TCR CDR3 regions were amplified from genomic DNA by multiplex PCR. Extracted genomic DNA from each cell subset was distributed evenly across all wells of several immunoSEQ 96-well plates, and each plate was treated as a replicate. Each replicate PCR for sorted subsets received around 200 ng genomic DNA, equal to roughly 30,000 T cell genomes. Purified libraries were quantified with a Qubit 3.0 fluorometer, sized on a Bioanalyzer 2100, and re-quantified with the KAPA Library Quantification kit. A separate single-read 150-cycle Illumina NextSeq 550 flow cell was used to sequence each immunoSEQ 96-well plate. In the source study's methods: Because the immunoSEQ output included only junctional sequences and no quality scores, the filtering could not be the same as the filtering used for full-length reads. Sequences were annotated with PyIR, a Python wrapper for IgBLAST v1.9, using IMGT germline references to assign V/J genes and CDR3. Any read was removed if the V/J assignment was weak (E-value above 1e-6), the CDR3 was missing, or the read contained stop codons, out-of-frame junctions, or ambiguous translated residues. V3J clonotypes were defined as sequences sharing an identical inferred V gene, J gene, and CDR3 amino acid sequence. The percentage overlap between two repertoires was calculated by dividing the number of shared unique clonotypes by the size of the smaller repertoire. RTK rarefaction, the Chao1 estimator, and Recon v2.1 estimates of unobserved clonotypes were used to assess repertoire richness. OLGA was used to compute generation probabilities for all TCRbeta clonotypes that the gDNA method yielded from a handful of donors. Sourced from immuneACCESS, this table was stored by TCRdb with only in-frame sequences that have V and J called. A share of the clones is absent; for the studies checked, an unresolved V gene accounts for under half, and the remainder has no known explanation. For V, J and clone size, that table is used; D and trimming come from the DNA. For this sample the table gives around 1 million clones, of which roughly 72% were detected only once. Roughly 1.5% of the sample belongs to the ten largest clones.

This clone was recorded at least ten times. Its antigen has not been determined. The record has no base qualities; no much larger clone is one base away. Donors were healthy HIV-negative adults with no recently reported acute infections or vaccinations. Only Caucasian adults living in Nashville, Tennessee, USA were represented among the donors. CD4+ T cells were enriched by magnetic negative selection; naive cells were then positively selected on CD45RA, and the negative fraction formed the memory subset. After blood collection by leukapheresis, PBMCs were isolated using Ficoll-Histopaque density gradient centrifugation and then cryopreserved in the vapor phase of liquid nitrogen. Analytical flow cytometry was used to check the purity and quantity of each magnetically sorted T cell population. From each sorted fraction, genomic DNA was isolated and quantified by UV absorbance on a Nanodrop 2000c.

V and J are truncated by 6 bases and 7 bases respectively, leaving an intervening sequence of 18 bases. CDR1 and CDR2, looked up from the germline V gene, are MDHEN and SYDVKM. The CDR3 goes from the cysteine to the phenylalanine over 14 residues. Only the CDR3 region is kept as DNA, spanning 42 bases read in frame from base 1. Summary of the overall study and its limitations: Sharing across a few donors was observed for roughly 5% of naive CD4, 3% to 4% of naive CD8, over 2% of memory CD4, and around 0.42% of memory CD8 clonotypes. Larger estimated clonotype richness was generally found for naive subsets than for memory subsets. The genetic and exposure-history diversity represented was limited by the small number of donors. Even with the large sequencing depth, rarefaction of the sorted-subset datasets indicated that sequencing was incomplete. Compared with non-shared clonotypes, clonotypes shared by all four sorted-subset donors had higher generation probabilities. Pairwise subsampling led to the expectation that sequencing depth would affect the degree of clonotype sharing among donors. Sampling was restricted to blood, and TCR repertoires in tissues likely differ from the TCR repertoires found in blood.

Material for sequencing was memory CD4+ T cells sorted from blood. This sample's cell subset or site label indicates: CD45RA-negative fraction. This receptor was identified in a man younger than 35 in good health. The V and J segments used are TRBV28 and TRBJ1-2; the D gene is perhaps TRBD1, on 5 matching bases. The encoded CDR3 is CASRLGARDFGYTF. The DNA is as follows: TGTGCCAGCAGACTCGGGGCCAGGGACTTTGGCTACACCTTC.